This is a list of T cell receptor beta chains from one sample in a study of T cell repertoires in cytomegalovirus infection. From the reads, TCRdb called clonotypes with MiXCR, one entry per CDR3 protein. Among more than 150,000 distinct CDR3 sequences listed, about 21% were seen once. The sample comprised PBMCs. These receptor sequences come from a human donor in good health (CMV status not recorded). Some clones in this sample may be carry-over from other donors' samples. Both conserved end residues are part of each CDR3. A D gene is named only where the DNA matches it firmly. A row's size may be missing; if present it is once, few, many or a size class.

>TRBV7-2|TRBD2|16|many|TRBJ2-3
TGTGCCAGCAGCTTAGGGCTAGCGGTCCCCCCAGATACGCAGTATTTT
CASSLGLAVPPDTQYF
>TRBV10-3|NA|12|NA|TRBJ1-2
TGTGCCATCAGTTCAGGGTCCTATGGCTACACCTTC
CAISSGSYGYTF
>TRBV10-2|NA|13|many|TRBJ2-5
TGCGCCAGCAGTGAGGGTTTTCAAGAGACCCAGTACTTC
CASSEGFQETQYF
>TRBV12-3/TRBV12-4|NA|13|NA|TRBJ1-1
TGTGCCAGCAGCCGACAGGTGAACACTGAAGCTTTCTTT
CASSRQVNTEAFF
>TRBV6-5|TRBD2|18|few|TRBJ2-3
TGTGCCAGCAGTTGGTTGACTAGCGGGAGATCTAGGACAGATACGCAGTATTTT
CASSWLTSGRSRTDTQYF
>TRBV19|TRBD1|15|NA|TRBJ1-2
TGTGCCAGTAGTGCGGGGACAGGGGTGAACTATGGCTACACCTTC
CASSAGTGVNYGYTF
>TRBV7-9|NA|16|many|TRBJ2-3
TGTGCCAGCAGCTTTTTATTGGGTCCTAAACAGGATACGCAGTATTTT
CASSFLLGPKQDTQYF
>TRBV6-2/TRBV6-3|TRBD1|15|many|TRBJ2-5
TGTGCCAGCAGTCCTGAAGGGGGCCCCCAAGAGACCCAGTACTTC
CASSPEGGPQETQYF
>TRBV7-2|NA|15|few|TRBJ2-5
TGTGCCAGCAGGTACGGGACACGGTACCAAGAGACCCAGTACTTC
CASRYGTRYQETQYF
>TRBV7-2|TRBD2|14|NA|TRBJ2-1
TGTGCCAGCAGCACATCAGCGGGAGCGAGTGAGCAGTTCTTC
CASSTSAGASEQFF
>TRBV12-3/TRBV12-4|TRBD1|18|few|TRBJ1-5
TGTGCCAGCAGTTTCTCCGGACAGGGGGCGAAAACCAATCAGCCCCAGCATTTT
CASSFSGQGAKTNQPQHF
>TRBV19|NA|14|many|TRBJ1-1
TGTGCCAGTAGTAAGGACAGACAGAACACTGAAGCTTTCTTT
CASSKDRQNTEAFF
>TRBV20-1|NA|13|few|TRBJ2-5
TGCAGTGCTAAGAGTGGCGCGGAGGAGACCCAGTACTTC
CSAKSGAEETQYF
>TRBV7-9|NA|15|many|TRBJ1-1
TGTGCCAGCAGCCCGTGGACTGGAATGAACACTGAAGCTTTCTTT
CASSPWTGMNTEAFF
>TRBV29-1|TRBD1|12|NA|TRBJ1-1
TGCAGCGTTGCCCCAGGGGGCGAGGAAGCTTTCTTT
CSVAPGGEEAFF
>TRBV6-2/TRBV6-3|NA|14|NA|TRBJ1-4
TGTGCCAGCAGTTTAAGGGGAGCAGATGAAAAACTGTTTTTT
CASSLRGADEKLFF
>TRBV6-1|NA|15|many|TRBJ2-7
TGTGCCAGCACCCTCAGCCGGGGATCTCCCTACGAGCAGTACTTC
CASTLSRGSPYEQYF
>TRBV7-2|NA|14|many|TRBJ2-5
TGTGCCACCTCGTCAGGGATGGGTATGGAGACCCAGTACTTC
CATSSGMGMETQYF
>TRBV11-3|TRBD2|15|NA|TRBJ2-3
TGTGCCAGCAGCTTCGAAGCGGGAAACACAGATACGCACTATTTT
CASSFEAGNTDTHYF
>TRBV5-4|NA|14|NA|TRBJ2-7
TGTGCCAGCAGCTTGACCCCCCAAGTCCGCGAGCAGTACTTC
CASSLTPQVREQYF
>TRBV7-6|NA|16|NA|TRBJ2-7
NA
CASSPLSGVASGSVYF
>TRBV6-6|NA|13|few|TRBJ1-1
TGTGCCAGCAGTTATCCACCCCCGGCGGCAGCTTTCTTT
CASSYPPPAAAFF
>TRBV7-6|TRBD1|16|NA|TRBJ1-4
TGTGCCAGCAGCTTACTACAGGGGTCAACTAATGAAAAACTGTTTTTT
CASSLLQGSTNEKLFF
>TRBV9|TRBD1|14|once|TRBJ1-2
TGTGCCAGCAGCGATGGGACAGATCCCTATGGCTACACCTTC
CASSDGTDPYGYTF
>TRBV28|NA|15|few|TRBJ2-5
TGTGCCAGCAGTTCCTTACAGGGTGGGCGAGAGACCCAGTACTTC
CASSSLQGGRETQYF
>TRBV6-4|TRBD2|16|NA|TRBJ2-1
TGTGCCAGCAGTGACTCGGTAGCGGGACGATCCAATGAGCAGTTCTTC
CASSDSVAGRSNEQFF
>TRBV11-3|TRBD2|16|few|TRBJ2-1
TGTGCCAGCAGCCAGCCGGGACTAGCGGCAAACAATGAGCAGTTCTTC
CASSQPGLAANNEQFF
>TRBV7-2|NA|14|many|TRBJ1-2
TGTGCCAGCACCAAGGGGGGGACAAGCTATGGCTACACCTTC
CASTKGGTSYGYTF
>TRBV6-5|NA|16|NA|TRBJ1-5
TGTGCCAGCAGGTCAGAGCGACAGGCCGTCAATCAGCCCCAGCATTTT
CASRSERQAVNQPQHF
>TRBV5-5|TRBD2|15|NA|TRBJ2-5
TGTGCCAGCAGCTTGCCCCCACGACTAGCAGAGACCCAGTACTTC
CASSLPPRLAETQYF
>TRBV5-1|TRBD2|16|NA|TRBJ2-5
TGCGCCAGCAGCTTGGTGACTAGCGGGAACCAAGAGACCCAGTACTTC
CASSLVTSGNQETQYF
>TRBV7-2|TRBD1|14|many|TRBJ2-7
TGTGCCAGCAGCTTAGACAGGGGATGGGACGAGCAGTACTTC
CASSLDRGWDEQYF
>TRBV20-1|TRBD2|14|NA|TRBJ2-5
TGCAGTGCTAGATGGGGGGGGAGGCAGGAGACCCAGTACTTC
CSARWGGRQETQYF
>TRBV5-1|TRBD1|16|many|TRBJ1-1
TGCGCCAGCAGCTTGGGACAGGGGGCTCGGAACACTGAAGCTTTCTTT
CASSLGQGARNTEAFF
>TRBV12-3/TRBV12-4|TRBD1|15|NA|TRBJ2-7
TGTGCCAGCAGTTTGAACCCGGGACAGGGTTGTGAGCAGTACTTC
CASSLNPGQGCEQYF
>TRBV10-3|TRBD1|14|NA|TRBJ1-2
TGTGCCATCACTCCGGGACAGGGGAACTATGGCTACACCTTC
CAITPGQGNYGYTF
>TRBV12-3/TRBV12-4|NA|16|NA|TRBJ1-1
TGTGCCAGCAGTTTAGATCCTGGGGGGATGAACACTGAAGCTTTCTTT
CASSLDPGGMNTEAFF
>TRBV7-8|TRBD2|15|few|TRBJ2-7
TGTGCCAGCAGCCAAGGGACTAGCGGCACCTACGAGCAGTACTTC
CASSQGTSGTYEQYF
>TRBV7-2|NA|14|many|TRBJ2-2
TGTGCCAGCAGCTCTTACAGGAACACCGGGGAGCTGTTTTTT
CASSSYRNTGELFF
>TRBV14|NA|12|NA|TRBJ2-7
TGTGCCAGCAGCCGTTTGACCGTAGAGCAGTACTTC
CASSRLTVEQYF
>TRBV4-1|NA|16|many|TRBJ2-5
TGCGCCAGCAGCCAAATGGGGGGCCAACCACAAGAGACCCAGTACTTC
CASSQMGGQPQETQYF
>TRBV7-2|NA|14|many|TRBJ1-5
TGTGCCAGCAGTACTAGGATGGGCAATCAGCCCCAGCATTTT
CASSTRMGNQPQHF
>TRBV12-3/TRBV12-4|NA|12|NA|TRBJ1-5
TGTGCCAGCAGTGAGTTTGGTCAGCCCCAGCATTTT
CASSEFGQPQHF
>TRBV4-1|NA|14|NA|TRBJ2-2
TGCGCCAGCAGCCAAGAGCCGAACACCGGGGAGCTGTTTTTT
CASSQEPNTGELFF
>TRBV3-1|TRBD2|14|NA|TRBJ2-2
TGTGCCAGCAGCGAGCGGGGGAGGACCGGGGAGCTGTTTTTT
CASSERGRTGELFF
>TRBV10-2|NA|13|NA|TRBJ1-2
TGCGCCAGCAGAAAGACAGCCCAGGGTGGCTACACCTTC
CASRKTAQGGYTF
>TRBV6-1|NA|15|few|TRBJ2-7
TGTGCCAGCAGTGAAGCGGAGACTTCCTCCTACGAGCAGTACTTC
CASSEAETSSYEQYF
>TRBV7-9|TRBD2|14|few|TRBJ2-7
TGTGCCAGCACCTCGGGTAGCGGGAGAAACGAGCAGTACTTC
CASTSGSGRNEQYF
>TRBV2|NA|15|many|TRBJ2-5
TGTGCCAGCAGTGAGGCGGGCAGGGCCAGTGGGACCCAGTACTTC
CASSEAGRASGTQYF
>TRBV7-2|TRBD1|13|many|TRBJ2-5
TGTGCCAGCAGCCCAGGACAGGCTCCGACCCAGTACTTC
CASSPGQAPTQYF